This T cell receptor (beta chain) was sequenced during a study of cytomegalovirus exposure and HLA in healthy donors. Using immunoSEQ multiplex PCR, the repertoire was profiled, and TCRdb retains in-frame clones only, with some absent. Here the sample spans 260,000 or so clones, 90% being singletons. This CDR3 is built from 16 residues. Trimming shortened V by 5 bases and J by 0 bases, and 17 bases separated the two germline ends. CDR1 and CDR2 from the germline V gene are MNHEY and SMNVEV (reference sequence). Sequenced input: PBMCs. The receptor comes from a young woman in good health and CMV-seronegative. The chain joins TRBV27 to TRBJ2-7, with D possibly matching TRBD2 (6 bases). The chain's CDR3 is CASSPATGLGSYEQYF. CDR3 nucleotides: TGTGCCAGCAGTCCGGCCACGGGACTCGGCTCCTACGAGCAGTACTTC.